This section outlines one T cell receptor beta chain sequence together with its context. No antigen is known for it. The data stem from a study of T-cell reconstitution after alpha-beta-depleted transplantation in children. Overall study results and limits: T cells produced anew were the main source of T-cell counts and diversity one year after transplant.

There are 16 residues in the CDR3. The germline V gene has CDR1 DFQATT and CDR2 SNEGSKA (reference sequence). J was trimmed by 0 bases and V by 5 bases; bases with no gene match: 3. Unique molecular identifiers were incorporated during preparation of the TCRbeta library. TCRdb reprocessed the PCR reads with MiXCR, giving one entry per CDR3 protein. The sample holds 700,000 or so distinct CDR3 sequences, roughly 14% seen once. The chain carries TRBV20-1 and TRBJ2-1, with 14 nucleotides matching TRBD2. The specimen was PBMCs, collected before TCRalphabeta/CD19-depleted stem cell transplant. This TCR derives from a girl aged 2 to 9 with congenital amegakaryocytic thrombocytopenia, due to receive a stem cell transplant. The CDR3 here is CSAAGTSGGSYNEQFF. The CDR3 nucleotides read TGCAGTGCTGCCGGGACTAGCGGGGGCTCCTACAATGAGCAGTTCTTC.